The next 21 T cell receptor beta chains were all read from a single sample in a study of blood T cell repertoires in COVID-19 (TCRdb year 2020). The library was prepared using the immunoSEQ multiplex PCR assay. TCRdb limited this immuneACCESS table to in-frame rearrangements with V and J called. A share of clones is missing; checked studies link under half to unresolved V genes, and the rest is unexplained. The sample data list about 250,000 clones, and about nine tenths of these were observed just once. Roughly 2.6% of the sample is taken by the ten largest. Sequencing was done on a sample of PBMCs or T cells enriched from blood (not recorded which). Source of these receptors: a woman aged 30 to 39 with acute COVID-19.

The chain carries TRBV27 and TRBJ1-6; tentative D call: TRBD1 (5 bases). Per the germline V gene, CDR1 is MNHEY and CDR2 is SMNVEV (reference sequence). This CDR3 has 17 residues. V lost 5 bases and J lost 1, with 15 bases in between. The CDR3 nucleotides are TGTGCCAGCAGTCCCCACGGGGGTAGGTCCTATAATTCACCCCTCCACTTT. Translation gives CASSPHGGRSYNSPLHF.

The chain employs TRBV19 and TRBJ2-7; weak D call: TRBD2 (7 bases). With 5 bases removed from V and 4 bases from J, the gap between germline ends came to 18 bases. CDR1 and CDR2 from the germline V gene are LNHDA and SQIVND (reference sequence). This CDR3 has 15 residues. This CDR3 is CASSSSGGALYEQYF. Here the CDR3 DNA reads TGTGCCAGTAGTTCCTCTGGGGGGGCCCTGTACGAGCAGTACTTC.

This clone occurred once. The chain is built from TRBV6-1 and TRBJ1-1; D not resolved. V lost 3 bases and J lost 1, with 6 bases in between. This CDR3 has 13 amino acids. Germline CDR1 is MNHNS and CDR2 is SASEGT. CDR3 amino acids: CASSDSWNTEAFF. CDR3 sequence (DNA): TGTGCCAGCAGTGACAGTTGGAACACTGAAGCTTTCTTT.

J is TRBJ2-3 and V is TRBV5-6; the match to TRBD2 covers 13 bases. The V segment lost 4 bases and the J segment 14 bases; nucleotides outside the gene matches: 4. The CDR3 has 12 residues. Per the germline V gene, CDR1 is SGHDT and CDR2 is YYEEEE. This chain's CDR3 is CASSAGTSGVYF. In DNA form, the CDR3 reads TGTGCCAGCAGCGCCGGGACTAGCGGGGTGTATTTT.

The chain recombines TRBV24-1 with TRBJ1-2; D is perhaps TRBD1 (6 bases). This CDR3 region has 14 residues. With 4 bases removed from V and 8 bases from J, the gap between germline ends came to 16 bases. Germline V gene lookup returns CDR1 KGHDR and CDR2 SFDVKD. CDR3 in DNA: TGTGCCACCAGTGACTCACAGGGCCGTGGGGGCTACACCTTC. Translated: CATSDSQGRGGYTF.

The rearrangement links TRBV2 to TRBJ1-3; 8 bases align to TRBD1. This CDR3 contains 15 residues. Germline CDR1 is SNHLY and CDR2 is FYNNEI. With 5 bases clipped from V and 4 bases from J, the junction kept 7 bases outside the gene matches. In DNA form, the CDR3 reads TGTGCCAGCAGTAGCGGACAGGGCCAGGGAAACACCATATATTTT. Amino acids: CASSSGQGQGNTIYF.

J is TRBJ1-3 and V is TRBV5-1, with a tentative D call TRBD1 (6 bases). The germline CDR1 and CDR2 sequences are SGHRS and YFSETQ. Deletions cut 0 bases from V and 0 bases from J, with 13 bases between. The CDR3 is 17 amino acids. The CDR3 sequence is CASSLVGQRVSGNTIYF. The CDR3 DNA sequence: TGCGCCAGCAGCTTGGTTGGACAGAGAGTCTCTGGAAACACCATATATTTT.

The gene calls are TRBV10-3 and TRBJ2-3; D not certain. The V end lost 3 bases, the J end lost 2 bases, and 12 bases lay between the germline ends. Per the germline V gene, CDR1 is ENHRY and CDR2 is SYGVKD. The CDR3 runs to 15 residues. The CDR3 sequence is CAISDNSRFTDTQYF. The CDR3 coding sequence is TGTGCCATCAGTGATAACAGCCGCTTCACAGATACGCAGTATTTT.

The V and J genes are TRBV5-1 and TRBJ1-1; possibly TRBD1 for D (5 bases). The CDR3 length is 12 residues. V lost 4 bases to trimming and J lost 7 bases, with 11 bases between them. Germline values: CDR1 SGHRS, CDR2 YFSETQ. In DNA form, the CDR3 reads TGCGCCAGCAGCACGGCAGACAGTGAAGCTTTCTTT. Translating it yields CASSTADSEAFF.

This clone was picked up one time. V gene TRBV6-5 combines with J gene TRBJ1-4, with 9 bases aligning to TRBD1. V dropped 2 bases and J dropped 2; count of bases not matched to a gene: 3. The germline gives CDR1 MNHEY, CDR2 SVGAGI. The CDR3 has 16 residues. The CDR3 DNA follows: TGTGCCAGCAGTTACCTTACAGGGGGCACTAATGAAAAACTGTTTTTT. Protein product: CASSYLTGGTNEKLFF.

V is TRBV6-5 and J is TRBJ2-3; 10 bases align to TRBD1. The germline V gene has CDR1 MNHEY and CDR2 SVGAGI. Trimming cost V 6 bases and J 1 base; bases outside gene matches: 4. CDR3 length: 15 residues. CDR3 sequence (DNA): TGTGCCAGCAGCCCCGGGACAGGGGGCACAGATACGCAGTATTTT. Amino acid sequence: CASSPGTGGTDTQYF.

CDR3 in DNA: TGTGCCTGGAGTGCAGGGCTTCGGGAGACCCAGTACTTC. Its translation is CAWSAGLRETQYF. V gene TRBV30 combines with J gene TRBJ2-5, with D perhaps TRBD1 (5 bases). V lost 1 base, J lost 5 bases, and 11 bases lay in between. CDR1 GTSNPN and CDR2 SVGIG come from the germline V gene (reference sequence). CDR3 size: 13 residues.

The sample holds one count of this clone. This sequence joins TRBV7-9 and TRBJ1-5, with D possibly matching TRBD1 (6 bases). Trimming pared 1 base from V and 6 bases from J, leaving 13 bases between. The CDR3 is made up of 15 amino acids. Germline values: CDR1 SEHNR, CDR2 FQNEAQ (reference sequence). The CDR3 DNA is TGTGCCAGCAGCTTAGGGGGGCGAGGGAGTCAGCCCCAGCATTTT. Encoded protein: CASSLGGRGSQPQHF.

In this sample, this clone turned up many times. CDR3 sequence (DNA): TGTGCCAGCAGTTACGGGAGTAGCGGCTACGAGCAGTACTTC. Translation gives CASSYGSSGYEQYF. The gene calls are TRBV6-2 or TRBV6-3 and TRBJ2-7; tentative D call: TRBD2 (6 bases). The V gene's germline CDR1 is MNHEY and CDR2 SVGEGT. The V end lost 2 bases, the J end lost 3 bases, and 11 bases lay between the germline ends. The CDR3 runs 14 residues.

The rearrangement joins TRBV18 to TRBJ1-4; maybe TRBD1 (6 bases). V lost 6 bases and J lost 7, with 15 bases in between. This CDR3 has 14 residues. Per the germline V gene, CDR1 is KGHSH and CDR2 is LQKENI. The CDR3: CASSHRDNIEKLFF. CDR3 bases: TGTGCCAGCTCGCACAGGGATAACATTGAAAAACTGTTTTTT.

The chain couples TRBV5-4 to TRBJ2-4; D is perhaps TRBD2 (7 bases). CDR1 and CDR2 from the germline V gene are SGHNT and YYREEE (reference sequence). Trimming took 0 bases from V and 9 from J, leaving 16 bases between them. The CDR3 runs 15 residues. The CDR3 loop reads CASSLAGGGGRIQYF. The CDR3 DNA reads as TGTGCCAGCAGCTTGGCCGGGGGCGGGGGTCGCATTCAGTACTTC.

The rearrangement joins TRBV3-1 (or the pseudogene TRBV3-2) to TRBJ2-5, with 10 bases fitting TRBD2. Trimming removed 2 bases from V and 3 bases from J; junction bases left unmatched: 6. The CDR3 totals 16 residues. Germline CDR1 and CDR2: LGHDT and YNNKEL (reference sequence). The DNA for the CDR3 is TGTGCCAGCAGCCAAAATCCAGCGGGGGGGAAAGAGACCCAGTACTTC. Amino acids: CASSQNPAGGKETQYF.

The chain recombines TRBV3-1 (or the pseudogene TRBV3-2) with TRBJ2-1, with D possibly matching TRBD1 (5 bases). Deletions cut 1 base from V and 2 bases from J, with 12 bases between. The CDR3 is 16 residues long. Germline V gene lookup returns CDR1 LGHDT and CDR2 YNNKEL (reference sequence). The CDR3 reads CASSQVTRATYNEQFF. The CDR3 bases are TGTGCCAGCAGCCAAGTTACCAGGGCCACCTACAATGAGCAGTTCTTC.

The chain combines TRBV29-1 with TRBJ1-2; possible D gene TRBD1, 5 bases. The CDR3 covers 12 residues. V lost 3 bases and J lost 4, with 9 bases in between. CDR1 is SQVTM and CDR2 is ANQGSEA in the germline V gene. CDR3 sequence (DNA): TGCAGCGTTGACGGGGGGAGCTATGGCTACACCTTC. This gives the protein CSVDGGSYGYTF.

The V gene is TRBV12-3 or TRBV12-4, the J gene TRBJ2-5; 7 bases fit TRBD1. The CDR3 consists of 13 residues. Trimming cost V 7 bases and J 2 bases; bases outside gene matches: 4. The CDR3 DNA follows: TGTGCCAGCACCCGGACAGGTCAAGAGACCCAGTACTTC. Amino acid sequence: CASTRTGQETQYF.

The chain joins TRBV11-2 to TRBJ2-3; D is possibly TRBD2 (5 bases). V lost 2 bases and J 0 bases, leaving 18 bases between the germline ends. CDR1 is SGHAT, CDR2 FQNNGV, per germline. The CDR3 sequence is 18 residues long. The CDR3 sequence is CASSLFVRDSASTDTQYF. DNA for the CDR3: TGTGCCAGCAGCTTATTTGTGAGGGATTCGGCTAGCACAGATACGCAGTATTTT.